The 5 T cell receptor beta chains reported below all come from one sample, sequenced in a study of blood T cell repertoires in COVID-19. TCRdb keeps only in-frame clones here, not all; method: immunoSEQ multiplex PCR. Of some 150,000 clones in the sample, roughly 81% were seen once. Sequencing was carried out using peripheral blood. The receptors derive from a human donor with acute or convalescent COVID-19. The donor label of this sample is uncertain.

The chain is built from TRBV18 and TRBJ2-1; tentative D call: TRBD1 (6 bases). CDR1 and CDR2 (germline): KGHSH, LQKENI. The CDR3 has 18 amino acids. Trimming left V 4 bases short and J 0 bases short, with 19 bases between. CDR3 residues: CASSLSEGPGASYNEQFF. The CDR3 DNA reads TGTGCCAGCTCACTCTCCGAAGGCCCAGGGGCCTCCTACAATGAGCAGTTCTTC.

The J gene is TRBJ2-1, the V gene TRBV4-2, with TRBD2 matching over 15 bases. CDR1 is LGHNA, CDR2 YNFKEQ, per germline. This CDR3 has 17 amino acids. The V and J ends lost 3 bases and 9 bases, in that order; junction bases with no gene match: 9. CDR3 loop: CASSQDRTSGGGVEQFF. CDR3 nucleotides: TGTGCCAGCAGCCAGGATCGGACTAGCGGGGGGGGAGTTGAGCAGTTCTTC.

The V and J genes are TRBV25-1 and TRBJ1-6, with TRBD1 matching 9 bases. CDR1 MGHDK and CDR2 SYGVNS come from the germline V gene. The CDR3 is 16 amino acids. J was trimmed by 7 bases and V by 1 base; bases with no gene match: 5. The CDR3: CASSESWGTGNSPLHF. CDR3 DNA: TGTGCCAGCAGTGAATCCTGGGGGACAGGGAATTCACCCCTCCACTTT. Looking up the rest from reference TRBV25-1 and TRBJ1-6 gives the full variable domain: EADIYQTPRYLVIGTGKKITLECSQTMGHDKMYWYQQDPGMELHLIHYSYGVNSTEKGDLSSESTVSRIRTEHFPLTLESARPSHTSQYLCASSESWGTGNSPLHFGNGTRLTVT.

The rearrangement uses TRBV2 and TRBJ1-1; TRBD1 matches at 9 bases. Trimming removed 6 bases from V and 1 base from J; junction bases left unmatched: 3. CDR3 size: 14 residues. The V gene's germline CDR1 is SNHLY and CDR2 FYNNEI. The chain's CDR3 is CASRLTGGNTEAFF. CDR3 sequence (DNA): TGTGCCAGCAGACTGACAGGGGGGAACACTGAAGCTTTCTTT.

V and J are TRBV6-2 or TRBV6-3 and TRBJ2-7; TRBD1 is a possible D gene (6 bases). Deletions cut 2 bases from V and 2 bases from J, with 10 bases between. The CDR3 totals 14 residues. Per germline, CDR1 MNHEY and CDR2 SVGEGT. The DNA of the CDR3 is TGTGCCAGCAGTTACCGGGCAGGGGCCTACGAGCAGTACTTC. Translated: CASSYRAGAYEQYF.